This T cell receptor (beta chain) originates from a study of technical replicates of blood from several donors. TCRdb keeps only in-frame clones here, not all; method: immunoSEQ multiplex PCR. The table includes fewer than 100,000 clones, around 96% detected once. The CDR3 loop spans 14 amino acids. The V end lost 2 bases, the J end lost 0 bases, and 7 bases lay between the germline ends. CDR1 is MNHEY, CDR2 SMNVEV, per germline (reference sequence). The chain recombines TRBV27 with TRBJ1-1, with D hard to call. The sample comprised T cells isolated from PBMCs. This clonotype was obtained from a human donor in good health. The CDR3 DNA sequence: TGTGCCAGCAGTTTAGGGCGGGTGAACACTGAAGCTTTCTTT. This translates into CASSLGRVNTEAFF.